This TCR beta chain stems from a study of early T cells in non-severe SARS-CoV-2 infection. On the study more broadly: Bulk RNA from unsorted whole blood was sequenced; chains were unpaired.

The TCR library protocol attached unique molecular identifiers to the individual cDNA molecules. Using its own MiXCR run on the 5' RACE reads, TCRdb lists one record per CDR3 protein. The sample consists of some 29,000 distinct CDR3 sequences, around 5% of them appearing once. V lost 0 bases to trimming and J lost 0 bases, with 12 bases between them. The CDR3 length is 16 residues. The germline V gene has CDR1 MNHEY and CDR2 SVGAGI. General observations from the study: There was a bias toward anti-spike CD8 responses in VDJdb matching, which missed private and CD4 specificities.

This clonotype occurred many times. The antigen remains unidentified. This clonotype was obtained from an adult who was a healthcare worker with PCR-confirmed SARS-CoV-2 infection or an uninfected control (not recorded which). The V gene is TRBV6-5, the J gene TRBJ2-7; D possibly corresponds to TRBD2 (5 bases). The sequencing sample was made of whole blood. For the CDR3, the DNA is TGTGCCAGCAGTTACTCGATGTTGGGGAGCTCCTACGAGCAGTACTTC. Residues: CASSYSMLGSSYEQYF.